This TCR beta chain emerged from a study of glioma-infiltrating T cells. The wider study: Low-grade gliomas were grade II; glioblastomas were grade IV at initial diagnosis. Target coverage was roughly 4.5- to 11-fold for 800,000 to 1,000,000 blood T cells.

Amplification of TCR alpha and beta CDR3 regions from RNA used iRepertoire nested multiplex PCR. TCRdb recomputed calls from the multiplex PCR reads with MiXCR, one row per CDR3 protein. Here the sample spans 300,000 to 450,000 distinct CDR3 sequences, roughly two fifths being singletons. As concerns this clonotype: This may come from a read error, since a much larger clone is one base off.

The germline CDR1 and CDR2 sequences are MNHNS and SASEGT. The V gene lost 6 bases and the J gene lost 4 bases, with 15 bases spanning the gap. There are 14 residues in the CDR3. The sample was glioma tissue, nonneoplastic brain tissue, or PBMCs (not recorded which). V usage is TRBV6-1 and J usage is TRBJ1-2, with D possibly being TRBD1 (5 bases). The clonotype originates from a human donor with low-grade glioma or glioblastoma, undergoing nonglioma brain surgery, or in good health (not recorded which). Written as DNA, the CDR3 is TGTGCCAGCAGATCGACAGTAGATGGCTATGGCTACACCTTC. It specifies CASRSTVDGYGYTF.